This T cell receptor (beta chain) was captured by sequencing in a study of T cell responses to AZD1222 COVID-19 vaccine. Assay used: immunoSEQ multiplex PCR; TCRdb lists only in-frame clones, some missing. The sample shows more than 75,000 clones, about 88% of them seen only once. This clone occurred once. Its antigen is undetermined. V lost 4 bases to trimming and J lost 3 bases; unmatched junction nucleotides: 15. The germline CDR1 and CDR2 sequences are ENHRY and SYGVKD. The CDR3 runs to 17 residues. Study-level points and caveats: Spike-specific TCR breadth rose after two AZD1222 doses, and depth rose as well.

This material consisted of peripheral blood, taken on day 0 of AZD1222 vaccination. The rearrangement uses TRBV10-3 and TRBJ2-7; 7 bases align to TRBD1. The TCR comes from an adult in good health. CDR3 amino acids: CAISAGQGESLIYEQYF. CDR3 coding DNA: TGTGCCATCAGTGCGGGCCAGGGGGAGTCCCTAATCTACGAGCAGTACTTC.